This T cell receptor beta chain was identified during a study of blood T cell repertoires in COVID-19. As for the study in general: Material from acute and convalescent COVID-19 was sourced from the United States, Italy and Spain.

Trimming at V came to 6 bases and at J to 7 bases, leaving 1 base not matched to a gene. The germline CDR1 and CDR2 sequences are SNHLY and FYNNEI. There are 13 residues in the CDR3. Per the authors' pipeline: By means of reference gene primer amplification, nucleated cell counts were estimated. The protocol was immunoSEQ multiplex PCR, while the TCRdb copy is restricted to in-frame clones and leaves out a portion. D and trimming come from the DNA, and the V and J calls and clone size come from that table. The sample records around 190,000 clones, around four fifths being singletons. The cohort comprised adults aged about 18 to 100 years residing in 20 to 30 US areas. Recovered Cohort 3 donors showed two negative PCRs, clearance, or symptom resolution.

The sample taken for sequencing was PBMCs or T cells enriched from blood (not recorded which). The gene calls are TRBV2 and TRBJ1-6; 9 bases map to TRBD1. The receptor was isolated from a man aged 40-49 years who had recovered from COVID-19. This chain's CDR3 is CASRGQGNSPLHF. The CDR3 DNA is TGTGCCAGCAGAGGACAGGGGAATTCACCCCTCCACTTT.